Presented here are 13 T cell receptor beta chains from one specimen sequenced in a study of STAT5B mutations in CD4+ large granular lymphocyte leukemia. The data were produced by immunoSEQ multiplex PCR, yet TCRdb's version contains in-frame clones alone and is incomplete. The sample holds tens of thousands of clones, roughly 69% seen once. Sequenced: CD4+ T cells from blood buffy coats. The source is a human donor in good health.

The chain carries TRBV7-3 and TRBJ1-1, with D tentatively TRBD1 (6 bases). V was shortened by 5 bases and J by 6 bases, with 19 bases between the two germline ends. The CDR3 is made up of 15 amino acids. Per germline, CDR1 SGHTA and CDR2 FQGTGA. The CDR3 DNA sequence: TGTGCCAGCAGCCCTGGGACATTGGGGGACCCTGAAGCTTTCTTT. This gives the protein CASSPGTLGDPEAFF.

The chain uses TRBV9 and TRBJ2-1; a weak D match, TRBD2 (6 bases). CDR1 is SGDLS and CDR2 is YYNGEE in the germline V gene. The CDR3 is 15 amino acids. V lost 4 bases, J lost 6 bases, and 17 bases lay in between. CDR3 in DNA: TGTGCCAGCAGCTCCCCCACGGGAGTAGGCAATGAGCAGTTCTTC. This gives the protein CASSSPTGVGNEQFF.

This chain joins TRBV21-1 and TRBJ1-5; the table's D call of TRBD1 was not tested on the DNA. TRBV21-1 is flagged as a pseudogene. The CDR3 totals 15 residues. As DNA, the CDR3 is TGTGCCAGCAGCAAAGTCACAGGGGACAGACCGGCCCAGCATTTT. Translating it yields CASSKVTGDRPAQHF.

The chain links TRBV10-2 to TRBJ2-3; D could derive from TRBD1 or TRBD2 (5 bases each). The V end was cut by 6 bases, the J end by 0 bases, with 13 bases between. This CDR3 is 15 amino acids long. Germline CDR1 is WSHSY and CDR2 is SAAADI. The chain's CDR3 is CASRSWGMSTDTQYF. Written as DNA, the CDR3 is TGCGCCAGCAGATCGTGGGGGATGAGCACAGATACGCAGTATTTT.

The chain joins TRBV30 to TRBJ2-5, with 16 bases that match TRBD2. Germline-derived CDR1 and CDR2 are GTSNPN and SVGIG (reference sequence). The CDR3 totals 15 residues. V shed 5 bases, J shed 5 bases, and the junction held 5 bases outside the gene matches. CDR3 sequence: CAWGTSGRAWETQYF. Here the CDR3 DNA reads TGTGCCTGGGGGACTAGCGGGAGGGCCTGGGAGACCCAGTACTTC.

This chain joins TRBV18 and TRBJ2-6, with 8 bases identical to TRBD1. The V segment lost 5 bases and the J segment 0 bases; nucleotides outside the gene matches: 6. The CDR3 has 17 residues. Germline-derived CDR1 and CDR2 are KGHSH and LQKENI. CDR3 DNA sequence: TGTGCCAGCTCAATCGGACAGGGTCCCTCTGGGGCCAACGTCCTGACTTTC. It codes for CASSIGQGPSGANVLTF.

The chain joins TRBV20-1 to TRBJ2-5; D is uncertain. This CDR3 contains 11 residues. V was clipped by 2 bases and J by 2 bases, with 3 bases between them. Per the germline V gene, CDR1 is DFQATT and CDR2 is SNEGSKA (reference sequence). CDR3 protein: CSARPQETQYF. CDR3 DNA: TGCAGTGCTAGACCTCAAGAGACCCAGTACTTC.

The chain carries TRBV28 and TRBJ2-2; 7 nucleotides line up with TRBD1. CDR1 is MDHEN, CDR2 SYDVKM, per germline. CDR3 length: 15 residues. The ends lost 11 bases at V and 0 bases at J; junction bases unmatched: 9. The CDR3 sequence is CAGQQGFSNTGELFF. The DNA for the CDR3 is TGTGCCGGACAACAGGGGTTTTCGAACACCGGGGAGCTGTTTTTT.

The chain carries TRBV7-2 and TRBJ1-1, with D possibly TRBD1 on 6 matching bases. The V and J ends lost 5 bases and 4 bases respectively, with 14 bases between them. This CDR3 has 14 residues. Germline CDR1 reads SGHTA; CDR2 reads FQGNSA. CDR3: CASSPTAGATEAFF. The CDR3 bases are TGTGCCAGCAGCCCGACGGCGGGGGCCACTGAAGCTTTCTTT.

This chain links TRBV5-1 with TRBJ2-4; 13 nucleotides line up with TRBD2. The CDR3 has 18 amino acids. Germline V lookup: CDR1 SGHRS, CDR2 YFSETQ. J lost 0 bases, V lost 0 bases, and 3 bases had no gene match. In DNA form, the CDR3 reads TGCGCCAGCAGCTTGGGGACTAGCGGGAGTCTAGCCAAAAACATTCAGTACTTC. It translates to CASSLGTSGSLAKNIQYF.

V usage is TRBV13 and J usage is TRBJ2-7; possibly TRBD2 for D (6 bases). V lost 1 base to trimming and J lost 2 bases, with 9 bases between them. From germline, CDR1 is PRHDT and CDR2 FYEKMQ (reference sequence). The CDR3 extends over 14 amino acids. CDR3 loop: CASSLVGGAYEQYF. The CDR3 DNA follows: TGTGCCAGCAGCTTAGTAGGAGGGGCCTACGAGCAGTACTTC.

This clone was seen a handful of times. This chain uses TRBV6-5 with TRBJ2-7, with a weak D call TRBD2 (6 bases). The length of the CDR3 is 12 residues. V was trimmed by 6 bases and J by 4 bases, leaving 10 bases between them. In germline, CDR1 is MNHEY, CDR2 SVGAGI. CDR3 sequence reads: CASRKGLYEQYF. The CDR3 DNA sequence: TGTGCCAGCAGGAAAGGACTATACGAGCAGTACTTC.

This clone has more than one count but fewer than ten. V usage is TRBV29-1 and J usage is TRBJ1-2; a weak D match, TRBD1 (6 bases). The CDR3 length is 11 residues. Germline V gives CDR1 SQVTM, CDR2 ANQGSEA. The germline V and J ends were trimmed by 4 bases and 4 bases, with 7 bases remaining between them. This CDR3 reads CSVGQVYGYTF. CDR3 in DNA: TGCAGCGTTGGACAGGTCTATGGCTACACCTTC.